Listed here are 20 T cell receptor beta chains from one sample, sequenced in a study of blood T cells in healthy people across ages (dated by TCRdb to about 2015). The library was prepared using 5' RACE. The reads were generated on an Illumina HiSeq 2500. The second PCR ran for about 6 to 11 cycles and used a J-beta primer mix along with a sample-barcoded 5' primer. Through fastp at Q25 and MiXCR, TCRdb rebuilt clones from the public reads, retaining in-frame beta chains. Under each unique CDR3 protein, matching rows form one entry showing the most common genes and DNA. For this sample the table gives about 650,000 distinct CDR3 sequences, of which approximately 31% were detected only once. The ten largest make up approximately 15% of the sample. Sequencing used blood. These TCRs come from a woman older than 75 in good health. Donor details come from another sample of the same person, matched by shared clones.

This clonotype was found a few times. This chain's CDR3 is CSASKGGLNEQFF. In nucleotides, the CDR3 is TGCAGTGCTAGTAAAGGAGGACTTAATGAGCAGTTCTTC. This chain links TRBV20-1 with TRBJ2-1; TRBD2 might be the D (5 bases). The V end was cut by 3 bases, the J end by 7 bases, with 13 bases between. CDR1 and CDR2 from the germline V gene are DFQATT and SNEGSKA (reference sequence). The CDR3 runs to 13 residues.

For this clonotype: A much larger clonotype is one base distant, so this may be a read error. The chain couples TRBV6-6 to TRBJ2-7; 8 bases fit TRBD1. J was trimmed by 5 bases and V by 11 bases; bases with no gene match: 17. Germline lookup yields CDR1 MNHNY and CDR2 SVGAGI (reference sequence). CDR3 length equals 15 residues. The CDR3, as DNA: TGTGCCGTTCGGTTCGGACAGGGCGGAGGGAACGAGCAGTACTTC. Translating it yields CAVRFGQGGGNEQYF.

The rearrangement joins TRBV2 to TRBJ1-3; D perhaps matches TRBD1 (6 bases). CDR1 is SNHLY and CDR2 is FYNNEI in the germline V gene. The CDR3 is made up of 15 amino acids. V was pared by 6 bases and J by 0 bases, with 12 bases between. CDR3 sequence: CASRGHLSSGNTIYF. CDR3 DNA sequence: TGTGCCAGCAGGGGACATTTGAGCTCTGGAAACACCATATATTTT.

About this clonotype itself: A single base separates this from a much larger clone, so it may be a read error. This chain joins TRBV5-6 and TRBJ2-1, with TRBD1 matching over 7 bases. The closer fit of TRBJ2-7 to the DNA end suggests the J call may be wrong. The germline V gene has CDR1 SGHDT and CDR2 YYEEEE. The CDR3 extends over 16 amino acids. The CDR3 is CASSLQEGGIYNEQYF. The CDR3 DNA is TGTGCCAGCAGCTTGCAAGAAGGGGGCATCTACAATGAGCAGTACTTC.

This clonotype was picked up many times. The chain carries TRBV20-1 and TRBJ2-1, with TRBD2 identical over 7 bases. The CDR3 has 14 amino acids. With V trimmed by 5 bases and J by 4 bases, 8 bases remained unmatched. Per germline, CDR1 DFQATT and CDR2 SNEGSKA (reference sequence). CDR3 sequence reads: CSAYSGERYNEQFF. The CDR3 region has the DNA TGCAGTGCTTACAGCGGGGAAAGGTACAATGAGCAGTTCTTC.

This clonotype has ten or more counts. This rearrangement joins TRBV15 to TRBJ2-1; possibly TRBD1 for D (5 bases). This CDR3 comprises 15 residues. Germline V gene lookup returns CDR1 LNHNV and CDR2 YYDKDF (reference sequence). Trimming removed 0 bases from V and 4 bases from J, with 10 bases in between. CDR3 DNA sequence: TGTGCCACCAGCAGAGAAAAGGGGCAGTACAATGAGCAGTTCTTC. Translating gives CATSREKGQYNEQFF.

This clonotype was seen ten or more times. This may arise from a read error, as a much more abundant clone is one base away. The chain links TRBV9 to TRBJ2-7; the match to TRBD2 covers 7 bases. V lost 3 bases and J lost 7; bases outside the gene matches: 19. CDR3 length: 17 residues. Germline V CDR1 and CDR2: SGDLS, YYNGEE. This chain's CDR3 is CASSANRVSGEYNEQYF. The DNA of the CDR3 is TGTGCCAGCAGCGCCAATAGGGTGAGCGGGGAATACAATGAGCAGTACTTC.

Regarding this clonotype: This may be a read error: a much more frequent sequence differs by one nucleotide. The V call is TRBV3-1, the J call TRBJ2-3; perhaps TRBD2 as D (6 bases). The germline CDR1 and CDR2 sequences are LGHDT and YNNKEL (reference sequence). The length of the CDR3 is 17 residues. The CDR3 bases are TGTGCCGGCAGCCATTGGGAACCGGGAGACAATGCAGATACGCAGTATTTT. It translates to CAGSHWEPGDNADTQYF.

This chain connects TRBV30 to TRBJ1-5; no firm D call. The ends were cut back, 0 bases at V and 3 bases at J, with 6 bases in the middle. Germline values: CDR1 GTSNPN, CDR2 SVGIG (reference sequence). This CDR3 has 13 amino acids. Here the CDR3 reads CAWSVEDNQPQHF. The DNA of the CDR3 is TGTGCCTGGAGTGTGGAGGACAATCAGCCCCAGCATTTT.

This chain joins TRBV7-6 and TRBJ2-3, with TRBD1 matching 10 bases. Germline V gives CDR1 SGHVS, CDR2 FNYEAQ. The length of the CDR3 is 17 residues. Trimming cost V 3 bases and J 2 bases; bases outside gene matches: 8. CDR3 protein: CASSLLGTGATTDTQYF. CDR3 DNA: TGTGCCAGCAGCTTGCTGGGGACAGGGGCAACCACAGATACGCAGTATTTT. The complete variable domain, with remaining parts taken from reference TRBV7-6 and TRBJ2-3, reads GAGVSQSPRYKVTKRGQDVALRCDPISGHVSLYWYRQALGQGPEFLTYFNYEAQQDKSGLPNDRFSAERPEGSISTLTIQRTEQRDSAMYRCASSLLGTGATTDTQYFGPGTRLTVL.

In this sample, this clonotype turned up a few times. The chain combines TRBV3-1 with TRBJ2-1; TRBD2 matches 7 bases. Germline V gene lookup returns CDR1 LGHDT and CDR2 YNNKEL (reference sequence). Trimming removed 0 bases from V and 3 bases from J; junction bases left unmatched: 8. The length of the CDR3 is 17 residues. The CDR3 DNA reads as TGTGCCAGCAGCCAAGATCTGGTTAGCGGGTACTACAATGAGCAGTTCTTC. Translating gives CASSQDLVSGYYNEQFF.

Points on this clonotype: One base away lies a much larger clone, so this may be a sequencing read error. The V gene is TRBV7-9, the J gene TRBJ2-7; 11 bases line up with TRBD1. V lost 3 bases to trimming and J lost 7 bases; unmatched junction nucleotides: 8. Germline V lookup: CDR1 SEHNR, CDR2 FQNEAQ (reference sequence). The CDR3 spans 15 residues. In DNA, the CDR3 is TGTGCCAGCAGCTTTAGCGGACAGGGGGCCAATGAGCAGTACTTC. Residues: CASSFSGQGANEQYF.

In its sample, this clonotype was seen a few times. V is TRBV20-1 and J is TRBJ2-7; D is perhaps TRBD2 (6 bases). The ends were cut back, 1 base at V and 3 bases at J, with 10 bases in the middle. Germline lookup yields CDR1 DFQATT and CDR2 SNEGSKA (reference sequence). The CDR3 extends over 13 amino acids. Here the CDR3 reads CSARGLDHYEQYF. As DNA, the CDR3 is TGCAGTGCTAGAGGACTAGATCACTACGAGCAGTACTTC.

The chain uses TRBV4-2 and TRBJ1-1; no reliable D call. Germline values: CDR1 LGHNA, CDR2 YNFKEQ. V dropped 1 base and J dropped 5 bases, with 5 bases sitting between them. CDR3 length: 12 amino acids. Here the CDR3 DNA reads TGTGCCAGCAGCCAAGTCGGTACTGAAGCTTTCTTT. It translates to CASSQVGTEAFF.

The chain is built from TRBV15 and TRBJ2-2; 8 bases map to TRBD1. The trim removed 5 bases at V and 7 bases at J, leaving 12 bases unmatched. The CDR3 is 16 amino acids. Germline assignment: CDR1 LNHNV and CDR2 YYDKDF (reference sequence). CDR3 DNA: TGTGCCACCAGCTGGAAGTGGACAGGGTTGGTCGGGGAGCTGTTTTTT. Protein sequence: CATSWKWTGLVGELFF.

The chain joins TRBV7-2 to TRBJ1-5, with D hard to call. The CDR3 covers 13 residues. Trimming stripped 5 bases from V and 6 bases from J, with 11 bases between. In germline, CDR1 is SGHTA, CDR2 FQGNSA. The DNA of the CDR3 is TGTGCCAGCAGCCAGATCGAAGGTCAGCCCCAGCATTTT. Residues: CASSQIEGQPQHF.

Only a few counts were recorded for this clonotype. Given a much more abundant clone one base away, this may be a read error. The gene calls are TRBV7-7 and TRBJ1-5, with 8 bases lining up with TRBD1. CDR1 is SSHAT and CDR2 is FNYEAQ in the germline V gene (reference sequence). This CDR3 has 14 amino acids. This CDR3 is CASSPGQGGQPRHF. CDR3 DNA sequence: TGTGCCAGCAGCCCAGGACAGGGCGGTCAGCCCCGGCATTTT.

This clonotype was recorded at least ten times. Mismatch with germline at one junction end may stem from a read error. The V call is TRBV7-9, the J call TRBJ2-7, with TRBD1 matching 7 bases. The length of the CDR3 is 14 residues. Germline V gives CDR1 SEHNR, CDR2 FQNEAQ (reference sequence). CDR3 in amino acids: CASSLVQGTYEQYF. Written as DNA, the CDR3 is TGCGCCAGCAGCTTGGTACAGGGGACCTACGAGCAGTACTTC.

The rearrangement links TRBV6-2 or TRBV6-3 to TRBJ1-2; D unresolved. CDR3 size: 10 residues. Germline assignment: CDR1 MNHEY and CDR2 SVGEGT. The V end lost 8 bases, the J end lost 7 bases, and 8 bases lay between the germline ends. Here the CDR3 reads CASFRVGYTF. The CDR3 DNA sequence: TGTGCCAGCTTTAGGGTTGGCTACACCTTC.

This clonotype was counted only a few times. The J gene is TRBJ1-6, the V gene TRBV2; possibly TRBD1 for D (5 bases). This CDR3 has 14 amino acids. Germline CDR1 is SNHLY and CDR2 is FYNNEI. Deletions cut 6 bases from V and 9 bases from J, with 15 bases between. This CDR3 is CASRLQGAGSPLHF. As DNA, the CDR3 is TGTGCCAGCAGGCTTCAGGGAGCTGGTTCACCCCTCCACTTT.